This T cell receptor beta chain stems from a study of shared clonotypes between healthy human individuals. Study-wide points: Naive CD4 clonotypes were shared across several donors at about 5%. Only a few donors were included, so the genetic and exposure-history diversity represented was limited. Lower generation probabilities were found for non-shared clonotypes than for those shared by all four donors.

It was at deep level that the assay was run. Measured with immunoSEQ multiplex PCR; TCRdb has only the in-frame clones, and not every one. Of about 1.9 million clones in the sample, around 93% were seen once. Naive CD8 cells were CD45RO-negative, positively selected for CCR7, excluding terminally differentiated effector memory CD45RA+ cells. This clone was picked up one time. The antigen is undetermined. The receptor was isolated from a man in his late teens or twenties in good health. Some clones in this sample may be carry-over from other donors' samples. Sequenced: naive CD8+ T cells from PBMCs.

The CDR3 DNA reads as TGTGCCAGTAGTCCAGGACTAGCGGGAGGCAATGAGCAGTTCTTC. It is translated as CASSPGLAGGNEQFF. The genes are TRBV19 and TRBJ2-1, with 14 bases that match TRBD2. Per the germline V gene, CDR1 is LNHDA and CDR2 is SQIVND (reference sequence). This CDR3 is built from 15 residues. The V segment lost 5 bases and the J segment 6 bases; nucleotides outside the gene matches: 3.